Presented here are 20 T cell receptor beta chains from one specimen sequenced in a study of CD4 T cells in relation to SARS-CoV-2 and coronaviruses. TCRdb's copy holds only in-frame clones and misses some; the assay was immunoSEQ multiplex PCR. Found here are 20,000 to 25,000 clones, approximately 70% of them singletons; the top ten hold roughly 16%. CD4+ T cells from unexposed donors were obtained before the COVID-19 pandemic (2011-2018). The cells were cultured for 10 days before CD4+ T cells were isolated. Their antigens remain unidentified. The sample was CD4+ T cells from PBMCs, cultured in vitro. All receptors derive from a human donor in good health.

The chain employs TRBV5-1 and TRBJ2-7; D tentatively reads TRBD1 or TRBD2 (6 bases each). This CDR3 is built from 16 residues. Germline CDR1 reads SGHRS; CDR2 reads YFSETQ. V was trimmed by 3 bases and J by 3 bases, leaving 19 bases between them. In DNA, the CDR3 is TGCGCCAGCAGCTGGACCCTTGGAGGGGGAGGCTACGAGCAGTACTTC. Translation: CASSWTLGGGGYEQYF.

The chain is built from TRBV6-2 or TRBV6-3 and TRBJ1-1; the D gene is possibly TRBD1 (6 bases). The CDR3 is 15 residues long. Germline values: CDR1 MNHEY, CDR2 SVGEGT. Trimming took 0 bases from V and 1 from J, leaving 9 bases between them. This CDR3 is CASSYSNRENTEAFF. The CDR3 bases are TGTGCCAGCAGTTACTCTAACAGGGAGAACACTGAAGCTTTCTTT.

This rearrangement joins TRBV5-4 to TRBJ2-1, with TRBD2 matching over 8 bases. V shed 4 bases, J shed 6 bases, and the junction held 6 bases outside the gene matches. CDR3 length: 14 residues. Germline CDR1 reads SGHNT; CDR2 reads YYREEE (reference sequence). Written as DNA, the CDR3 is TGTGCCAGCAGCCCCGGGACTAGTCCCAATGAGCAGTTCTTC. Translating it yields CASSPGTSPNEQFF. The whole variable domain, filled in from reference TRBV5-4 and TRBJ2-1, reads ETGVTQSPTHLIKTRGQQVTLRCSSQSGHNTVSWYQQALGQGPQFIFQYYREEENGRGNFPPRFSGLQFPNYSSELNVNALELDDSALYLCASSPGTSPNEQFFGPGTRLTVL.

The V call is TRBV3-1 (or the pseudogene TRBV3-2), the J call TRBJ2-1; TRBD2 matches 9 bases. V shed 1 base, J shed 8 bases, and the junction held 9 bases outside the gene matches. CDR1 LGHDT and CDR2 YNNKEL come from the germline V gene (reference sequence). The CDR3 totals 16 residues. The CDR3: CASSQVHSGGKHEQFF. CDR3 bases: TGTGCCAGCAGCCAAGTCCACAGCGGGGGGAAGCATGAGCAGTTCTTC.

The rearrangement links TRBV3-1 (or the pseudogene TRBV3-2) to TRBJ2-3, with 9 bases that match TRBD2. Germline V gene lookup returns CDR1 LGHDT and CDR2 YNNKEL (reference sequence). The V and J ends lost 1 base and 3 bases, in that order; junction bases with no gene match: 8. The CDR3 consists of 17 residues. The CDR3 spells CASSQVGSGSYTDTQYF. CDR3 bases: TGTGCCAGCAGCCAAGTGGGTAGCGGGAGTTATACAGATACGCAGTATTTT.

The chain is built from TRBV2 and TRBJ1-5; D uncertain. The V gene lost 7 bases and the J gene lost 0 bases, with 10 bases spanning the gap. This CDR3 has 14 amino acids. CDR1 is SNHLY and CDR2 is FYNNEI in the germline V gene. CDR3 bases: TGTGCCAGCACCGAGGCTTCTAGCAATCAGCCCCAGCATTTT. Translating it yields CASTEASSNQPQHF. Full variable domain (rest looked up from reference TRBV2 and TRBJ1-5): EPEVTQTPSHQVTQMGQEVILRCVPISNHLYFYWYRQILGQKVEFLVSFYNNEISEKSEIFDDQFSVERPDGSNFTLKIRSTKLEDSAMYFCASTEASSNQPQHFGDGTRLSIL.

This sequence joins TRBV10-3 and TRBJ1-2, with a weak D call TRBD1 (5 bases). The V gene's germline CDR1 is ENHRY and CDR2 SYGVKD. V dropped 6 bases and J dropped 4 bases, with 15 bases sitting between them. This CDR3 has 14 residues. The DNA of the CDR3 is TGTGCCATCAGAGCGCAGGGAAATTTCTATGGCTACACCTTC. As protein: CAIRAQGNFYGYTF.

V usage is TRBV20-1 and J usage is TRBJ2-7; no definite D call. Germline-derived CDR1 and CDR2 are DFQATT and SNEGSKA (reference sequence). This CDR3 is built from 13 residues. Trimming removed 3 bases from V and 0 bases from J, with 9 bases in between. CDR3 nucleotide sequence: TGCAGTGCTAGTAGGCAGATCTCCTACGAGCAGTACTTC. As protein: CSASRQISYEQYF.

The rearrangement links TRBV5-4 to TRBJ2-3; D gene unclear. Trimming shortened V by 2 bases and J by 5 bases, and 0 bases separated the two germline ends. CDR3 length: 10 residues. In germline, CDR1 is SGHNT, CDR2 YYREEE (reference sequence). The CDR3 DNA sequence: TGTGCCAGCAGCTTAGATACGCAGTATTTT. Translated: CASSLDTQYF.

The V call is TRBV4-3, the J call TRBJ1-2, with 10 bases identical to TRBD1. The germline CDR1 and CDR2 sequences are LGHNA and YSLEER. This CDR3 contains 16 residues. Trimming cost V 5 bases and J 3 bases; bases outside gene matches: 9. CDR3 nucleotides: TGCGCCAGCAGCGACCGGGACAGGGGACTTGACTATGGCTACACCTTC. Translating it yields CASSDRDRGLDYGYTF.

The CDR3 region has the DNA TGTGCCAGCAGTGCACATACCGGGACAGGGTCCAATGAGCAGTTCTTC. It encodes CASSAHTGTGSNEQFF. J is TRBJ2-1 and V is TRBV2; 9 nucleotides align to TRBD1. The CDR3 length is 16 residues. Germline-derived CDR1 and CDR2 are SNHLY and FYNNEI. V trimming: 4 bases; J trimming: 6 bases; junction bases outside the gene matches: 10.

The V and J genes are TRBV10-2 and TRBJ1-1, with D possibly TRBD1 on 5 matching bases. V lost 3 bases to trimming and J lost 5 bases, with 13 bases between them. Germline V gene sequence: CDR1 WSHSY, CDR2 SAAADI. The CDR3 sequence is 14 residues long. The CDR3 nucleotides are TGCGCCAGCAGTGAACCCCGGGGGAGGACTGAAGCTTTCTTT. This codes for CASSEPRGRTEAFF.

This clone appeared a single time. This rearrangement joins TRBV19 to TRBJ2-3; D is tentatively TRBD1 or TRBD2 (6 bases each). Germline-derived CDR1 and CDR2 are LNHDA and SQIVND (reference sequence). Trimming removed 5 bases at V and 1 base at J, with 10 bases between. The CDR3 is 14 amino acids. The CDR3 DNA is TGTGCCAGTAGTCTAGGGGGGCGCACAGATACGCAGTATTTT. It encodes CASSLGGRTDTQYF.

This clone was counted a few times. The V and J genes are TRBV19 and TRBJ2-5, with a weak D call TRBD1 (5 bases). CDR1 and CDR2 from the germline V gene are LNHDA and SQIVND (reference sequence). The CDR3 covers 13 residues. The V and J ends lost 4 bases and 5 bases respectively, with 11 bases between them. CDR3 nucleotides: TGTGCCAGTAGTACCCAGGGTGTTGAGACCCAGTACTTC. It codes for CASSTQGVETQYF.

The chain is built from TRBV7-9 and TRBJ2-3; TRBD1 is a possible D gene (7 bases). CDR1 is SEHNR and CDR2 is FQNEAQ in the germline V gene (reference sequence). The CDR3 has 14 residues. With 2 bases removed from V and 4 bases from J, the gap between germline ends came to 10 bases. This chain's CDR3 is CASSLTGEADTQYF. The DNA for the CDR3 is TGTGCCAGCAGCTTAACAGGGGAGGCAGATACGCAGTATTTT. Full variable domain (rest looked up from reference TRBV7-9 and TRBJ2-3): DTGVSQNPRHKITKRGQNVTFRCDPISEHNRLYWYRQTLGQGPEFLTYFQNEAQLEKSRLLSDRFSAERPKGSFSTLEIQRTEQGDSAMYLCASSLTGEADTQYFGPGTRLTVL.

V is TRBV5-1 and J is TRBJ2-2; no firm D call. There are 18 residues in the CDR3. V dropped 0 bases and J dropped 6 bases, with 21 bases sitting between them. Germline V gene lookup returns CDR1 SGHRS and CDR2 YFSETQ. DNA of the CDR3: TGCGCCAGCAGCTTGGTATCGTCCGGGTCCCCCATCTCCGGGGAGCTGTTTTTT. It translates to CASSLVSSGSPISGELFF.

This chain connects TRBV7-2 to TRBJ2-1; no firm D call. Trimming took off 1 base at V and 6 bases at J, with 4 bases between the two ends. Germline CDR1 and CDR2: SGHTA and FQGNSA. This CDR3 region has 12 residues. CDR3 in DNA: TGTGCCAGCAGCTTAGTACCCAATGAGCAGTTCTTC. It specifies CASSLVPNEQFF.

The chain combines TRBV3-1 (or the pseudogene TRBV3-2) with TRBJ2-1, with 12 positions matching TRBD1. The CDR3 length is 15 residues. Germline CDR1 LGHDT, CDR2 YNNKEL (reference sequence). V lost 4 bases to trimming and J lost 8 bases; unmatched junction nucleotides: 6. CDR3 sequence reads: CASSPGQGAPDEQFF. In nucleotides, the CDR3 is TGTGCCAGCAGCCCGGGACAGGGGGCGCCGGATGAGCAGTTCTTC.

The chain combines TRBV4-3 with TRBJ2-7; 10 positions agree with TRBD1. The CDR3 is 16 amino acids. The V gene end was trimmed by 4 bases and the J gene end by 5 bases; junction bases not matched to a gene: 11. Germline CDR1 is LGHNA and CDR2 is YSLEER. CDR3: CASSRKYRDRGHEQYF. In nucleotides, the CDR3 is TGCGCCAGCAGCCGCAAGTACCGGGACAGGGGCCACGAGCAGTACTTC.

The J gene is TRBJ1-4, the V gene TRBV6-5; tentatively, D is TRBD1 (6 bases). The germline V gene has CDR1 MNHEY and CDR2 SVGAGI. The CDR3 contains 14 residues. Deletions cut 10 bases from V and 4 bases from J, with 16 bases between. In nucleotides, the CDR3 is TGTGCCATCCAGGGGTGGCAGGATAATGAAAAACTGTTTTTT. Translation: CAIQGWQDNEKLFF.